These 24 T cell receptor beta chains were all obtained from the same sample, sequenced in a study of PD-1 blockade in classical Hodgkin lymphoma. The time point: cycle 4 day 1 (C4D1), after 5 to 7 weeks of nivolumab. Each patient experienced a relapse that followed autologous stem cell transplantation, and brentuximab vedotin exposure varied. TCRdb's table, derived via immunoSEQ multiplex PCR, lists solely in-frame clones and lacks some. The table has roughly 50,000 clones, 86% seen once. The starting material was peripheral blood mononuclear cells (PBMCs), obtained before the fourth cycle of nivolumab. The receptors were gathered from a human donor with classical Hodgkin lymphoma.

This clone was found once. The V and J genes are TRBV28 and TRBJ1-2, with D possibly being TRBD1 (5 bases). The CDR3 runs 15 residues. Germline assignment: CDR1 MDHEN and CDR2 SYDVKM. The V and J ends lost 3 bases and 1 base respectively, with 12 bases between them. CDR3 coding DNA: TGTGCCAGCAGTTTCTTGTCGGGGGGTAACTATGGCTACACCTTC. Its protein product is CASSFLSGGNYGYTF.

This chain links TRBV5-1 with TRBJ1-6, with TRBD1 matching over 8 bases. V was clipped by 0 bases and J by 7 bases; unmatched bases: 3. The germline V gene has CDR1 SGHRS and CDR2 YFSETQ. The CDR3 extends over 15 amino acids. The CDR3 spells CASSLAGTGNSPLHF. CDR3 coding DNA: TGCGCCAGCAGCTTGGCCGGGACAGGAAATTCACCCCTCCACTTT.

The chain carries TRBV5-1 and TRBJ2-7; the D gene could be TRBD1 or TRBD2 (5 bases each). The germline V gene has CDR1 SGHRS and CDR2 YFSETQ. V was trimmed by 4 bases and J by 3 bases, leaving 8 bases between them. CDR3 length: 12 amino acids. The CDR3 here is CASSRDGYEQYF. The CDR3 region has the DNA TGCGCCAGCAGCCGGGACGGCTACGAGCAGTACTTC.

This chain uses TRBV14 with TRBJ2-1, with 9 bases that match TRBD2. The CDR3 is 15 residues long. J lost 2 bases, V lost 5 bases, and 4 bases had no gene match. The germline gives CDR1 SGHDN, CDR2 FVKESK. The CDR3 is CASSTLAGTYNEQFF. DNA of the CDR3: TGTGCCAGCAGCACCCTAGCGGGAACCTACAATGAGCAGTTCTTC.

The chain uses TRBV10-3 and TRBJ1-5; possibly TRBD1 for D (6 bases). In germline, CDR1 is ENHRY, CDR2 SYGVKD. This CDR3 is 13 amino acids long. V lost 6 bases to trimming and J lost 3 bases, with 9 bases between them. The CDR3 region is CAIRQGLNQPQHF. In nucleotides, the CDR3 is TGTGCCATCAGACAGGGTCTCAATCAGCCCCAGCATTTT.

This chain connects TRBV7-3 to TRBJ1-2; D call uncertain. Germline V gives CDR1 SGHTA, CDR2 FQGTGA. V lost 5 bases and J lost 2, with 15 bases in between. There are 15 residues in the CDR3. This CDR3 reads CASSRTHDKNYGYTF. The DNA for the CDR3 is TGTGCCAGCAGCCGAACTCACGACAAGAACTATGGCTACACCTTC.

The gene calls are TRBV19 and TRBJ1-2, with D unclear. This CDR3 is built from 13 residues. CDR1 is LNHDA, CDR2 SQIVND, per germline (reference sequence). V dropped 3 bases and J dropped 4 bases, with 9 bases sitting between them. CDR3 DNA sequence: TGTGCCAGTAGTATCCCGGGGATCTATGGCTACACCTTC. This encodes CASSIPGIYGYTF.

This clone has only a few counts. The chain links TRBV19 to TRBJ1-2; no definite D call. Trimming shortened V by 4 bases and J by 8 bases, and 14 bases separated the two germline ends. The germline gives CDR1 LNHDA, CDR2 SQIVND (reference sequence). CDR3 length: 13 amino acids. The CDR3 region is CASSRHGEAGYTF. The CDR3 DNA reads as TGTGCCAGTAGTAGGCACGGGGAAGCGGGCTACACCTTC.

V is TRBV4-1 and J is TRBJ1-4; no clear D. This CDR3 comprises 13 residues. Germline V gene lookup returns CDR1 MGHRA and CDR2 YSYEKL. The V and J ends lost 7 bases and 5 bases respectively, with 11 bases between them. The CDR3 DNA reads as TGCGCCAGCAAGACACTCGGGAATGAAAAACTGTTTTTT. Its translation is CASKTLGNEKLFF.

The chain is built from TRBV18 and TRBJ2-1; 10 positions match TRBD2. The trim removed 3 bases at V and 6 bases at J, leaving 17 bases unmatched. The CDR3 covers 19 residues. Germline V gene data show CDR1 as KGHSH and CDR2 as LQKENI. CDR3 nucleotides: TGTGCCAGCTCACCGGTTGGGGCTATCCTAGCGGGAGAGGGCAATGAGCAGTTCTTC. Translating gives CASSPVGAILAGEGNEQFF.

The rearrangement uses TRBV10-1 and TRBJ1-2; 7 nucleotides align to TRBD1. CDR3 length: 14 amino acids. Per the germline V gene, CDR1 is WNHNN and CDR2 is SYGVQD (reference sequence). Trimming at V came to 3 bases and at J to 6 bases, leaving 7 bases not matched to a gene. The CDR3 is CASSEGQAPHGYTF. CDR3 nucleotide sequence: TGCGCCAGCAGTGAAGGACAGGCGCCACATGGCTACACCTTC.

The chain joins TRBV10-3 to TRBJ2-2; 7 nucleotides line up with TRBD1. After removal of 7 bases from V and 2 bases from J, the junction contained 7 bases not matched to a gene. Looked up from germline, CDR1 is ENHRY and CDR2 is SYGVKD. This CDR3 spans 15 amino acids. The chain's CDR3 is CAITPTGINTGELFF. CDR3 sequence (DNA): TGTGCCATCACCCCGACAGGGATTAACACCGGGGAGCTGTTTTTT.

This clone was seen only a few times. This rearrangement joins TRBV5-6 to TRBJ1-2; D perhaps matches TRBD1 (6 bases). This CDR3 contains 13 residues. Trimming shortened V by 4 bases and J by 8 bases, and 15 bases separated the two germline ends. Looked up from germline, CDR1 is SGHDT and CDR2 is YYEEEE. This CDR3 reads CASSLGTSAGYTF. The CDR3 DNA is TGTGCCAGCAGCCTGGGGACATCCGCCGGCTACACCTTC.

The chain has TRBV28 and TRBJ2-7; possibly TRBD1 for D (7 bases). The CDR3 has 14 residues. The germline V and J ends were trimmed by 8 bases and 3 bases, with 17 bases remaining between them. From germline, CDR1 is MDHEN and CDR2 SYDVKM. The CDR3 is CASSGGDRNYEQYF. In nucleotides, the CDR3 is TGTGCCAGCTCAGGAGGGGACAGAAACTACGAGCAGTACTTC.

This clone showed up many times. The chain links TRBV27 to TRBJ1-1, with D perhaps TRBD1 (5 bases). The germline V gene has CDR1 MNHEY and CDR2 SMNVEV (reference sequence). V was cut by 3 bases and J by 2 bases, with 7 bases left in between. The CDR3 sequence is 13 residues long. CDR3 sequence reads: CASSFGQNTEAFF. The DNA for the CDR3 is TGTGCCAGCAGTTTCGGACAAAACACTGAAGCTTTCTTT.

The chain employs TRBV7-9 and TRBJ2-1; 9 bases align to TRBD2. There are 15 residues in the CDR3. After removal of 5 bases from V and 6 bases from J, the junction contained 8 bases not matched to a gene. Per germline, CDR1 SEHNR and CDR2 FQNEAQ (reference sequence). The CDR3 region is CASSNVGTSLNEQFF. CDR3 DNA sequence: TGTGCCAGCAGCAACGTCGGGACTAGCCTCAATGAGCAGTTCTTC.

V is TRBV6-1 and J is TRBJ2-7; D might be TRBD2 (6 bases). The CDR3 covers 15 residues. Trimming shortened V by 2 bases and J by 7 bases, and 18 bases separated the two germline ends. Per germline, CDR1 MNHNS and CDR2 SASEGT. The CDR3 reads CASSEPLSGGREQYF. For the CDR3, the DNA is TGTGCCAGCAGTGAACCACTCAGCGGAGGGAGGGAGCAGTACTTC.

The rearrangement joins TRBV5-4 to TRBJ2-1; TRBD2 is a possible D gene (6 bases). Germline V gives CDR1 SGHNT, CDR2 YYREEE (reference sequence). The CDR3 is made up of 14 amino acids. Between the trimmed V and J ends, which lost 1 base and 10 bases, there was a span of 15 bases. CDR3 bases: TGTGCCAGCAGCTTGCGGGTGGGGGGAGGAGAGCAGTTCTTC. Protein: CASSLRVGGGEQFF.

The DNA of the CDR3 is TGCAGTGCTAGCTTAGATAACATTCAGTACTTC. The encoded protein is CSASLDNIQYF. The rearrangement links TRBV20-1 to TRBJ2-4; D ambiguous. The germline CDR1 and CDR2 sequences are DFQATT and SNEGSKA (reference sequence). This CDR3 has 11 residues. V lost 3 bases to trimming and J lost 7 bases, with 7 bases between them.

V usage is TRBV7-9 and J usage is TRBJ2-3, with D perhaps TRBD1 (8 bases). Germline V CDR1 and CDR2: SEHNR, FQNEAQ (reference sequence). The CDR3 is 15 residues long. Trimming shortened V by 3 bases and J by 3 bases, and 13 bases separated the two germline ends. CDR3 DNA: TGTGCCAGCAGCTTGGACAGGGAGGGGACAGATACGCAGTATTTT. Its translation is CASSLDREGTDTQYF. The full variable domain, with the rest looked up from reference TRBV7-9 and TRBJ2-3, is DTGVSQNPRHKITKRGQNVTFRCDPISEHNRLYWYRQTLGQGPEFLTYFQNEAQLEKSRLLSDRFSAERPKGSFSTLEIQRTEQGDSAMYLCASSLDREGTDTQYFGPGTRLTVL.

There are a few counts of this clone. The chain recombines TRBV19 with TRBJ2-7; 10 bases map to TRBD2. V dropped 6 bases and J dropped 4; count of bases not matched to a gene: 21. The CDR3 covers 19 residues. Germline V lookup: CDR1 LNHDA, CDR2 SQIVND (reference sequence). CDR3 amino acids: CASSTGGRLAGRHVYEQYF. The CDR3, as DNA: TGTGCCAGTAGCACCGGGGGCCGACTAGCGGGCAGGCACGTTTACGAGCAGTACTTC.

V usage is TRBV10-3 and J usage is TRBJ2-2; 7 positions agree with TRBD2. This CDR3 spans 15 amino acids. Germline V gene lookup returns CDR1 ENHRY and CDR2 SYGVKD. Unmatched junction bases numbered 8, after V lost 4 bases and J lost 6 bases. CDR3 protein: CAISAPGGGAGELFF. In nucleotides, the CDR3 is TGTGCCATCAGTGCCCCGGGAGGTGGGGCCGGGGAGCTGTTTTTT.

This chain uses TRBV18 with TRBJ1-2; D may be TRBD1 (6 bases). The germline V and J ends were trimmed by 5 bases and 2 bases, with 21 bases remaining between them. Germline CDR1 is KGHSH and CDR2 is LQKENI. The CDR3 extends over 17 amino acids. CDR3 amino acids: CASSSVTGPKTNYGYTF. CDR3 nucleotides: TGTGCCAGCTCATCGGTGACAGGACCTAAGACCAACTATGGCTACACCTTC.

This clone was counted a single time. The J gene is TRBJ2-4, the V gene TRBV9, with D perhaps being TRBD1 or TRBD2 (6 bases each). Germline-derived CDR1 and CDR2 are SGDLS and YYNGEE. The CDR3 covers 17 residues. The V gene lost 0 bases and the J gene lost 3 bases, with 16 bases spanning the gap. The CDR3 is CASSVGPGARGKNIQYF. The CDR3 DNA sequence: TGTGCCAGCAGCGTAGGGCCGGGGGCGCGTGGCAAAAACATTCAGTACTTC. Full variable domain (remainder filled in from reference TRBV9 and TRBJ2-4): DSGVTQTPKHLITATGQRVTLRCSPRSGDLSVYWYQQSLDQGLQFLIQYYNGEERAKGNILERFSAQQFPDLHSELNLSSLELGDSALYFCASSVGPGARGKNIQYFGAGTRLSVL.